What follows is one T cell receptor beta chain and its context. CDR3 length: 15 residues. TCRdb's copy holds only in-frame clones and misses some; the assay was immunoSEQ multiplex PCR. Counted here are 250,000 or so clones, 80% to 85% occurring once; the ten biggest clones make up roughly 3.1%. This entry comes from a study of blood T cell repertoires in COVID-19. This chain joins TRBV21-1 and TRBJ2-7; TRBD1 was called by the table and not checked on the DNA. TRBV21-1 is labeled a pseudogene. This sequence originates from a man aged 50-60 years who had recovered from COVID-19. Sequenced sample: PBMCs or T cells enriched from blood (not recorded which). Here the CDR3 DNA reads TGTGCCAGCAGCAGCCGGGACAGGGACTCCTACGAGCAGTACTTC. Translating it yields CASSSRDRDSYEQYF.